Listed below are T cell receptor beta chains from one sample, sequenced in a study of blood T cell repertoires in COVID-19. Measured with immunoSEQ multiplex PCR; TCRdb has only the in-frame clones, and not every one. Of 300,000 to 400,000 clones in the sample, 88% were seen once. Sequenced: PBMCs or T cells enriched from blood (not recorded which). The receptor source for this set is a woman aged 18-30 years who had recovered from COVID-19. CDR3s include the opening cysteine and the closing phenylalanine or tryptophan. A D gene is named only where the DNA matches it firmly. A row's size may be missing; if present it is once, few, many or a size class.

clone size	V gene	J gene	D gene	CDR3 DNA	CDR3 protein
NA	TRBV5-1	TRBJ2-6	NA	TGCGCCAGCAGCTTGCTTGGCACCCTCTCTGGGGCCAACGTCCTGACTTTC	CASSLLGTLSGANVLTF
NA	TRBV30	TRBJ2-3	NA	TGTGCCTGGAGTAGGGCTGGCGGGACAGATACGCAGTATTTT	CAWSRAGGTDTQYF
NA	TRBV19	TRBJ1-1	NA	TGTGCCAGTAGCCACCCCGGAGGTACTGAAGCTTTCTTT	CASSHPGGTEAFF
NA	TRBV4-2	TRBJ1-3	NA	TGTGCCAGCAGCCAAGATCCAGGGGTGGGTGGAAACACCATATATTTT	CASSQDPGVGGNTIYF
NA	TRBV28	TRBJ1-2	TRBD1	TGTGCCAGCAGTTCCGACAGGGGAAACTATGGCTACACCTTC	CASSSDRGNYGYTF
NA	TRBV7-9	TRBJ2-5	NA	TGTGCCAGCAGGCGAGGCGATTCCCAAGAGACCCAGTACTTC	CASRRGDSQETQYF
once	TRBV24-1	TRBJ1-4	NA	TGTGCCACCAGTGAACCCTCAGGGGACGGAACTAATGAAAAACTGTTTTTT	CATSEPSGDGTNEKLFF
NA	TRBV6-5	TRBJ1-1	NA	TGTGCCAGCAGTTACTCAAAGTCGGGTGAGAACACTGAAGCTTTCTTT	CASSYSKSGENTEAFF
NA	TRBV7-6	TRBJ2-7	TRBD1	TGTGCCAGCAGCTTAGCCGTAGGGACAGGGAATTTTCCGATAAGGGAGCAGTACTTC	CASSLAVGTGNFPIREQYF
NA	TRBV10-2	TRBJ1-5	NA	TGCGCCAGCAGTGGAGCAGCCGACTATCAGCCCCAGCATTTT	CASSGAADYQPQHF
NA	TRBV29-1	TRBJ2-5	NA	TGCAGCGTTTCCAGTCCCGTAACGGAGACCCAGTACTTC	CSVSSPVTETQYF
NA	TRBV25-1	TRBJ1-1	TRBD1	TGTGCCAGCAGTGTGGACAGGGAGAACACTGAAGCTTTCTTT	CASSVDRENTEAFF
NA	TRBV30	TRBJ2-2	TRBD2	TGTGCCTGGAGGAAGCGGGGGTTGGACACCGGGGAGCTGTTTTTT	CAWRKRGLDTGELFF
once	TRBV7-2	TRBJ2-2	NA	TGTGCCAGCAGCTTAGTAACCGGGGAGCTGTTTTTT	CASSLVTGELFF
NA	TRBV19	TRBJ1-2	NA	TGTGCCAGTAGAAAACCTACCCGGGGAGTCAACTATGGCTACACCTTC	CASRKPTRGVNYGYTF
NA	TRBV28	TRBJ2-7	TRBD2	TGTGCCAGCAGCCCCGCGGGGGGGCTTTCCTACGAGCAGTACTTC	CASSPAGGLSYEQYF